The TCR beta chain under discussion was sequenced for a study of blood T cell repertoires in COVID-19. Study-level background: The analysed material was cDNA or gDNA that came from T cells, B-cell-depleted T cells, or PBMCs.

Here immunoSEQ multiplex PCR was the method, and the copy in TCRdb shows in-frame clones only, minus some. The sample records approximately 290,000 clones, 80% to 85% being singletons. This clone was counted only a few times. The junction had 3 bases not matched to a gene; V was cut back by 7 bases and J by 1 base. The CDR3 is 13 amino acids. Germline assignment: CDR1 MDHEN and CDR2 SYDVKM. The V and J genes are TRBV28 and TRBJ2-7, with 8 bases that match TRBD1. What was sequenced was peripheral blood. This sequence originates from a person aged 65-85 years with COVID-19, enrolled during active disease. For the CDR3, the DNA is TGTGCCAGCATGACAGGGGCTTCCTACGAGCAGTACTTC. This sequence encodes CASMTGASYEQYF.